The 18 T cell receptor beta chains listed next were all sequenced from one sample in a study of regulatory T cells in long-lasting Graves disease. Time point described: newly diagnosed GD, antithyroid drugs for less than 3 months. RNA isolated from PBMCs was used to make the TCR library. To make TCR beta libraries, researchers used iRepertoire HTBI primers and Arm-PCR of CDR3 regions. Via MiXCR, TCRdb re-called the multiplex PCR reads, giving one row per CDR3 protein. Of 550,000 or so distinct CDR3 sequences in the sample, more than 10% are singletons; the top ten hold over 7%. This sample also belongs to another study, concerning T cells in Graves' hyperthyroidism and ophthalmopathy.

Source: peripheral blood mononuclear cells (PBMCs), taken at new diagnosis, from a patient treated with antithyroid drugs. These receptors came from a woman in her twenties or thirties with Graves disease.

This chain connects TRBV24-1 to TRBJ2-4; D is unresolved. The germline V gene encodes CDR1 KGHDR and CDR2 SFDVKD. Trimming removed 9 bases at V and 6 bases at J, with 20 bases between. This CDR3 contains 15 residues. The CDR3 region is CATPRWRRTINIQYF. DNA of the CDR3: TGTGCCACCCCGAGGTGGCGTCGAACGATAAACATTCAGTACTTC.

This clonotype was counted at least ten times. This rearrangement joins TRBV11-3 to TRBJ2-2; 9 nucleotides match TRBD1. The length of the CDR3 is 15 residues. Germline V lookup: CDR1 SGHNT, CDR2 YENEEA. V gave up 5 bases and J gave up 5 bases; unmatched junction bases: 6. The CDR3 loop is CASSRRDRDTGELFF. The CDR3 DNA reads TGTGCCAGCAGCCGACGGGACAGGGATACCGGGGAGCTGTTTTTT.

The chain uses TRBV9 and TRBJ2-1; D is undetermined. Germline-derived CDR1 and CDR2 are SGDLS and YYNGEE. The V end was cut by 3 bases, the J end by 4 bases, with 11 bases between. The CDR3 consists of 14 residues. In DNA, the CDR3 is TGTGCCAGCAGCGAGGCGGCCTTTTACAATGAGCAGTTCTTC. Its protein is CASSEAAFYNEQFF.

This clonotype was recorded at least ten times. This chain connects TRBV6-5 to TRBJ2-1, with TRBD2 matching over 10 bases. Germline V gives CDR1 MNHEY, CDR2 SVGAGI. CDR3 length: 16 residues. V lost 4 bases to trimming and J lost 5 bases; unmatched junction nucleotides: 8. CDR3 sequence: CASSLLAGTSHNEQFF. The CDR3 DNA sequence: TGTGCCAGCAGTTTACTAGCGGGAACGAGCCACAATGAGCAGTTCTTC.

V and J are TRBV20-1 and TRBJ2-7, with D uncertain. The germline V and J ends were trimmed by 1 base and 6 bases, with 7 bases remaining between them. The CDR3 length is 11 residues. Germline V gene sequence: CDR1 DFQATT, CDR2 SNEGSKA (reference sequence). The CDR3 sequence is CSARALAEQYF. The CDR3 DNA is TGCAGTGCTAGAGCTTTGGCCGAGCAGTACTTC.

This clonotype was counted ten times or more. V and J are TRBV20-1 and TRBJ1-1, with a possible D match to TRBD1 (5 bases). CDR1 is DFQATT, CDR2 SNEGSKA, per germline (reference sequence). V lost 4 bases, J lost 5 bases, and 20 bases lay in between. CDR3 length equals 15 residues. The CDR3: CSANPPRGVRTEAFF. Here the CDR3 DNA reads TGCAGTGCTAATCCACCCCGGGGGGTTCGGACTGAAGCTTTCTTT.

This clonotype was recorded a few times. The V call is TRBV19, the J call TRBJ2-1; 10 nucleotides line up with TRBD2. The V gene's germline CDR1 is LNHDA and CDR2 SQIVND (reference sequence). The CDR3 has 15 amino acids. V was pared by 3 bases and J by 5 bases, with 4 bases of the junction left unmatched. CDR3 sequence (DNA): TGTGCCAGTAGTATTCTCCTAGCGGGAGACAATGAGCAGTTCTTC. The encoded protein is CASSILLAGDNEQFF.

The rearrangement joins TRBV3-1 to TRBJ2-1, with D hard to call. The CDR3 loop spans 17 amino acids. The V end was cut by 0 bases, the J end by 3 bases, with 15 bases between. Germline loops: CDR1 LGHDT, CDR2 YNNKEL (reference sequence). The CDR3 DNA reads TGTGCCAGCAGCCAAGATCTTGAGGCCGCCTACTACAATGAGCAGTTCTTC. Amino acid sequence: CASSQDLEAAYYNEQFF.

The V gene is TRBV11-3, the J gene TRBJ2-1; 10 bases are a match to TRBD2. V lost 3 bases to trimming and J lost 6 bases; unmatched junction nucleotides: 11. The CDR3 totals 17 residues. Germline CDR1 is SGHNT and CDR2 is YENEEA. CDR3 DNA sequence: TGTGCCAGCAGCTTGTTTATCCGGACTAGCGGCCGCAATGAGCAGTTCTTC. Amino acids: CASSLFIRTSGRNEQFF.

This clonotype showed up many times. The V call is TRBV6-4, the J call TRBJ2-3; possibly TRBD1 or TRBD2 for D (5 bases each). Germline CDR1 is MRHNA and CDR2 is SNTAGT. V was clipped by 5 bases and J by 3 bases, with 18 bases between them. This CDR3 has 16 residues. CDR3 bases: TGTGCCAGCAGTACTTACCCCGGGACGGGGACAGATACGCAGTATTTT. This gives the protein CASSTYPGTGTDTQYF.

This clonotype turned up a few times. V and J are TRBV7-2 and TRBJ2-3, with D unresolved. The V end was cut by 1 base, the J end by 4 bases, with 12 bases between. This CDR3 is built from 15 residues. Germline-derived CDR1 and CDR2 are SGHTA and FQGNSA. CDR3 nucleotides: TGTGCCAGCAGCTTAGAAGGTGGCAGGCCAGATACGCAGTATTTT. It is translated as CASSLEGGRPDTQYF.

This clonotype showed up many times. The chain has TRBV12-3 or TRBV12-4 and TRBJ1-6; D possibly corresponds to TRBD1 (6 bases). V was trimmed by 5 bases and J by 8 bases, leaving 16 bases between them. CDR3 size: 15 residues. This CDR3 reads CASSPRQGKDSPLHF. The CDR3 nucleotides read TGTGCCAGCAGTCCTCGGCAGGGGAAAGATTCACCCCTCCACTTT.

This clonotype was recorded once. The CDR3 DNA reads as TGCAGTGCTAGAGATTCGAGGGGAGGGGAGACCCAGTACTTC. Translated, it gives CSARDSRGGETQYF. The chain carries TRBV20-1 and TRBJ2-5; TRBD2 agrees at 7 bases. Trimming cost V 0 bases and J 5 bases; bases outside gene matches: 6. CDR1 is DFQATT, CDR2 SNEGSKA, per germline (reference sequence). This CDR3 spans 14 amino acids.

This clonotype was seen a few times. The V gene is TRBV4-2, the J gene TRBJ2-1; maybe TRBD2 (7 bases). Trimming left V 2 bases short and J 0 bases short, with 11 bases between. CDR1 is LGHNA, CDR2 YNFKEQ, per germline. This CDR3 is built from 16 residues. CDR3 sequence (DNA): TGTGCCAGCAGCCAAACGGGGGGCCGCTCCTACAATGAGCAGTTCTTC. It translates to CASSQTGGRSYNEQFF.

This clonotype was counted many times. The chain is built from TRBV15 and TRBJ1-1; TRBD1 is a possible D gene (5 bases). Trimming took 1 base from V and 4 from J, leaving 10 bases between them. The CDR3 is 14 residues long. Germline values: CDR1 LNHNV, CDR2 YYDKDF (reference sequence). The CDR3 loop is CATSRARQFTEAFF. CDR3 sequence (DNA): TGTGCCACCAGCAGAGCCCGACAGTTCACTGAAGCTTTCTTT.

This clonotype was seen at least ten times. The rearrangement uses TRBV7-2 and TRBJ2-7; 9 bases match TRBD2. V gave up 5 bases and J gave up 4 bases; unmatched junction bases: 12. CDR1 is SGHTA and CDR2 is FQGNSA in the germline V gene. The CDR3 is 16 residues long. The CDR3 DNA follows: TGTGCCAGCAGCCCGGGCGGCAGCGGGAGGCGGTACGAGCAGTACTTC. This gives the protein CASSPGGSGRRYEQYF. Combining the CDR3 with reference TRBV7-2 and TRBJ2-7 gives the whole variable domain GAGVSQSPSNKVTEKGKDVELRCDPISGHTALYWYRQSLGQGLEFLIYFQGNSAPDKSGLPSDRFSAERTGGSVSTLTIQRTQQEDSAVYLCASSPGGSGRRYEQYFGPGTRLTVT.

This clonotype was observed a handful of times. This rearrangement joins TRBV4-3 to TRBJ1-1, with unresolved D. The germline V and J ends were trimmed by 2 bases and 3 bases, with 7 bases remaining between them. Germline CDR1 is LGHNA and CDR2 is YSLEER. The CDR3 is made up of 13 amino acids. Here the CDR3 DNA reads TGCGCCAGCAGCCAAAGTCCAGACACTGAAGCTTTCTTT. Protein: CASSQSPDTEAFF.

V usage is TRBV27 and J usage is TRBJ2-1; 14 bases align to TRBD2. Trimming took 8 bases from V and 8 from J; bases not matched to a gene: 2. This CDR3 contains 13 residues. CDR1 is MNHEY and CDR2 is SMNVEV in the germline V gene (reference sequence). CDR3 in amino acids: CASGLAGGYEQFF. The CDR3 bases are TGTGCCAGCGGACTAGCGGGAGGTTATGAGCAGTTCTTC.